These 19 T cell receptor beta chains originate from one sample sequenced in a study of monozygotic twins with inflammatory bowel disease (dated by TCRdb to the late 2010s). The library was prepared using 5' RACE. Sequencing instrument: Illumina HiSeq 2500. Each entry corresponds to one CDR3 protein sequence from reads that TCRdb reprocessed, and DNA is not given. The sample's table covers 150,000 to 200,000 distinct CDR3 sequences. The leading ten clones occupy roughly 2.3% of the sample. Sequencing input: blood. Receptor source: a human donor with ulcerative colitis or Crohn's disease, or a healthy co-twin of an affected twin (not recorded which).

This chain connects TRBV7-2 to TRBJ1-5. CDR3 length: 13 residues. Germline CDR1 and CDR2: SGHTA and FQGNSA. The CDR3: CASSLDAGEPQHF.

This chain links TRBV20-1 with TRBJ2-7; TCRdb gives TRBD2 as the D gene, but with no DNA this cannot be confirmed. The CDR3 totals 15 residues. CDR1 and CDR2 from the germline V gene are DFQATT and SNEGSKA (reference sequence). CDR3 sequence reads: CSARASGSGAYEQYF.

The CDR3 reads CSAPEFDTQYF. V gene TRBV20-1 combines with J gene TRBJ2-3; TCRdb designates TRBD1, a call that cannot be tested without DNA. The CDR3 length is 11 residues. Per germline, CDR1 DFQATT and CDR2 SNEGSKA (reference sequence).

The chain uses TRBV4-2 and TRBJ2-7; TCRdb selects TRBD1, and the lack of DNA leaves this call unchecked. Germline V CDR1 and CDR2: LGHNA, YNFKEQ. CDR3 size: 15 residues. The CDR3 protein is CASSQEGPGDYEQYF.

CDR3: CSARDRSSGAETQYF. V is TRBV20-1 and J is TRBJ2-5; TCRdb's assignment of TRBD2 cannot be checked, as there is no DNA. Germline CDR1 and CDR2: DFQATT and SNEGSKA (reference sequence). CDR3 length: 15 residues.

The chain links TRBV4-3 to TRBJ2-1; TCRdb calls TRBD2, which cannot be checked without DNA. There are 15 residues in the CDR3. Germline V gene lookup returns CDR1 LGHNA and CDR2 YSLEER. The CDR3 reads CASSQETSGSVEQFF.

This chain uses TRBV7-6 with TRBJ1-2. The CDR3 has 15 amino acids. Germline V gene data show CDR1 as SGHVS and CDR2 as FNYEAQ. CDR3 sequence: CASSLGVAGDYGYTF.

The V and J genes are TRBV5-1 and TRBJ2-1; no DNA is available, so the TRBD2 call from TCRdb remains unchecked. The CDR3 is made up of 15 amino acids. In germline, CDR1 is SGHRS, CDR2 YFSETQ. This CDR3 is CASSSTSRSYNEQFF.

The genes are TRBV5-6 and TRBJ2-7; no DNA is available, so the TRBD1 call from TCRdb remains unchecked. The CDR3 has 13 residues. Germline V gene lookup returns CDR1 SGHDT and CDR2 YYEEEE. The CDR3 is CASSHGQGYELYF.

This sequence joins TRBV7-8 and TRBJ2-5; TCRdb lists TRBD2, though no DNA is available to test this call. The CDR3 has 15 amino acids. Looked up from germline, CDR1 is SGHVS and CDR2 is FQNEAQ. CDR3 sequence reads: CASSLTSGSLETQYF.

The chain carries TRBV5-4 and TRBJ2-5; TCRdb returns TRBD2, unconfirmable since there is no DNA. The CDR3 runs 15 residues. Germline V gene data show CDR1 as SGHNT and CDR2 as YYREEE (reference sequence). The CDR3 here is CASSPNGPFQETQYF.

CDR3 sequence reads: CASSSPGQGYEQYF. The gene calls are TRBV28 and TRBJ2-7; the D call from TCRdb, TRBD1, cannot be confirmed without DNA. There are 14 residues in the CDR3. The germline gives CDR1 MDHEN, CDR2 SYDVKM.

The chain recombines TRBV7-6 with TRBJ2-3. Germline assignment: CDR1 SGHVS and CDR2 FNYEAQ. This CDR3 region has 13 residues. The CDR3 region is CASSLGWTDTQYF.

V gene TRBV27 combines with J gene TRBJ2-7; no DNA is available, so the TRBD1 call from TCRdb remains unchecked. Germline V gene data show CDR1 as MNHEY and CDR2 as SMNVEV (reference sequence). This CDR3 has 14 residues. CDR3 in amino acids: CASSLSRGAYEQYF.

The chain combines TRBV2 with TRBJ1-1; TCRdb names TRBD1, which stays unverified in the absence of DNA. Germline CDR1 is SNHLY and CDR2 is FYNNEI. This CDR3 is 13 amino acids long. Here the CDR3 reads CASSGQSLTEAFF.

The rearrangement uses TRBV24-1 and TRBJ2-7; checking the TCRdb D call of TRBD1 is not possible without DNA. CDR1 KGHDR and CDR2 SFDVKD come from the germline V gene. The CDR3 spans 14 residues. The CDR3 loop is CATSPGQGKYEQYF.

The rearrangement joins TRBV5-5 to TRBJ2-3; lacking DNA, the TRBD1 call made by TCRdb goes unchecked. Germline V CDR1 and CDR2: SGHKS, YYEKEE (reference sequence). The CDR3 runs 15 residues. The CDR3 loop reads CASSLTGILTDTQYF.

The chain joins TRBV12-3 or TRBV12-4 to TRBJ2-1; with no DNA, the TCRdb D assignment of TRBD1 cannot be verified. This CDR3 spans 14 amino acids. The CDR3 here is CASTMGQGNNEQFF.

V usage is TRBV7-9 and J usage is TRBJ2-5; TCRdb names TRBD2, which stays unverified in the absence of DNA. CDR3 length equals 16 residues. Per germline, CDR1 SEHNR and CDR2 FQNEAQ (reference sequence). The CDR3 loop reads CASSPDLAGLQETQYF.